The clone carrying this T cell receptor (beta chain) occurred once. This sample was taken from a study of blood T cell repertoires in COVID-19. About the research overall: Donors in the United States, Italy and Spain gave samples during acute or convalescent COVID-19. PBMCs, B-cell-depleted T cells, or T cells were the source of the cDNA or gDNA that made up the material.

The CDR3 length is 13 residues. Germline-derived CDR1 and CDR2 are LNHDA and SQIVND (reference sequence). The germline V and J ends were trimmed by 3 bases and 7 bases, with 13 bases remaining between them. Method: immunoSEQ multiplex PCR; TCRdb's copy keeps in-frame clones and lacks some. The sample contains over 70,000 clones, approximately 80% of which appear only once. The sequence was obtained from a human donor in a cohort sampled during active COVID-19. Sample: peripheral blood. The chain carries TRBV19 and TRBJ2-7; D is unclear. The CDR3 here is CASSIGQIEEQYF. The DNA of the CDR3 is TGTGCCAGTAGTATTGGGCAGATAGAGGAGCAGTACTTC.